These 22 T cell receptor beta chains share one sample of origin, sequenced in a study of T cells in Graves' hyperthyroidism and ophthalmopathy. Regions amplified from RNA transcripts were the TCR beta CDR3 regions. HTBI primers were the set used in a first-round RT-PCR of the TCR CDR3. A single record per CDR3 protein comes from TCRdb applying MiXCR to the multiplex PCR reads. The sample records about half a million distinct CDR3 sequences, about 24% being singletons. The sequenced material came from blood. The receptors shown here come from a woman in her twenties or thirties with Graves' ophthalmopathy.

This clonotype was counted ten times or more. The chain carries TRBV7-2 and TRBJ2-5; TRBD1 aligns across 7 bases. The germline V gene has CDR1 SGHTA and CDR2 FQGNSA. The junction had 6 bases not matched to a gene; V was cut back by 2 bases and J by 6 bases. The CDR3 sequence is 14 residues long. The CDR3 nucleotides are TGTGCCAGCAGCTTATGGGACAGCCTCAAGACCCAGTACTTC. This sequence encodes CASSLWDSLKTQYF. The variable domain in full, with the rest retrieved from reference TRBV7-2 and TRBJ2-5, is GAGVSQSPSNKVTEKGKDVELRCDPISGHTALYWYRQSLGQGLEFLIYFQGNSAPDKSGLPSDRFSAERTGGSVSTLTIQRTQQEDSAVYLCASSLWDSLKTQYFGPGTRLLVL.

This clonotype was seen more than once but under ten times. The CDR3 nucleotides read TGTGCCAGCAGTGAAGAGGCACTAGTCGGTGGGACCCAGTACTTC. Its translation: CASSEEALVGGTQYF. The rearrangement joins TRBV2 to TRBJ2-5; tentative D call: TRBD2 (5 bases). V lost 1 base and J 7 bases, leaving 16 bases between the germline ends. In germline, CDR1 is SNHLY, CDR2 FYNNEI. The CDR3 is made up of 15 amino acids. Supplemented by reference TRBV2 and TRBJ2-5, the full variable domain reads EPEVTQTPSHQVTQMGQEVILRCVPISNHLYFYWYRQILGQKVEFLVSFYNNEISEKSEIFDDQFSVERPDGSNFTLKIRSTKLEDSAMYFCASSEEALVGGTQYFGPGTRLLVL.

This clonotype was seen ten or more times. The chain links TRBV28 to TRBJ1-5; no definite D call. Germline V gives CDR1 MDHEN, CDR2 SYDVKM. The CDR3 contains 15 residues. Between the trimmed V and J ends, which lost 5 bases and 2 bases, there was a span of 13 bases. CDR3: CASSPRGLGNQPQHF. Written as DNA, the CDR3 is TGTGCCAGCAGTCCACGGGGTCTGGGCAATCAGCCCCAGCATTTT.

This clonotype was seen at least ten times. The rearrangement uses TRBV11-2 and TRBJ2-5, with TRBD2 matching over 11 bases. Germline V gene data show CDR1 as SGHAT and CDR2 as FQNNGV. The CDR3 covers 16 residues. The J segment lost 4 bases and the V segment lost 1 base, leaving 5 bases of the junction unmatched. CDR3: CASSLVPLAGGETQYF. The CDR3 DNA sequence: TGTGCCAGCAGCTTAGTTCCCCTAGCGGGGGGAGAGACCCAGTACTTC.

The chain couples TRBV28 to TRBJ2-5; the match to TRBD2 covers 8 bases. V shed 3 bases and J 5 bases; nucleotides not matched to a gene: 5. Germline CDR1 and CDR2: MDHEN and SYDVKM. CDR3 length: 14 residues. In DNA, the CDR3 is TGTGCCAGCAGTTTGCCCGGGAGGGGGGAGACCCAGTACTTC. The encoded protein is CASSLPGRGETQYF.

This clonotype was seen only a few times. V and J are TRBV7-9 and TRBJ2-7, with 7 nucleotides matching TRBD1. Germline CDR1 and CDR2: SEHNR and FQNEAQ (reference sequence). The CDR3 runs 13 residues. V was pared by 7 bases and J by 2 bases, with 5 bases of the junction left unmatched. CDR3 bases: TGTGCCAGCACAGGGGGAAAAACCTACGAGCAGTACTTC. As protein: CASTGGKTYEQYF.

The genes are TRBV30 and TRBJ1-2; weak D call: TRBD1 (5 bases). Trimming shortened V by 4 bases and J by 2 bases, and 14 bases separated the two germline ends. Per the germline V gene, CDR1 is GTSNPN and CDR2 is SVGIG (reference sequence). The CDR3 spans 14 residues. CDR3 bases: TGTGCCTGGACGGGGCAACTTACCAACTATGGCTACACCTTC. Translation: CAWTGQLTNYGYTF.

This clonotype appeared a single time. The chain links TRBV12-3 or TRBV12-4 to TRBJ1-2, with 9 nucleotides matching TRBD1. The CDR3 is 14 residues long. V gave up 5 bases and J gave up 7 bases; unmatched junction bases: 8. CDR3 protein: CASSGGGDRAGYTF. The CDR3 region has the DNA TGTGCCAGCAGTGGGGGGGGGGACAGGGCTGGCTACACCTTC.

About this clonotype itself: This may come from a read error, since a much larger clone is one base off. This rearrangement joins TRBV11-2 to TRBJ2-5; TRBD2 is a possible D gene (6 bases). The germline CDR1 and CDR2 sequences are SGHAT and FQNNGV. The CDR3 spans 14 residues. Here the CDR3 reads CASSPGGYRETKYF. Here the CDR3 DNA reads TGTGCCAGCAGCCCTGGGGGGTATCGAGAGACCAAGTACTTC.

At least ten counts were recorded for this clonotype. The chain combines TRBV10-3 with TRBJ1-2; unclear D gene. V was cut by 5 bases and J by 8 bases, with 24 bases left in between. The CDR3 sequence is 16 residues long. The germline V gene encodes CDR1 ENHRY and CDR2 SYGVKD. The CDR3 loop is CAISSVIAISGTGYTF. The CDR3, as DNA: TGTGCCATCAGTTCGGTCATTGCTATTTCGGGAACCGGCTACACCTTC.

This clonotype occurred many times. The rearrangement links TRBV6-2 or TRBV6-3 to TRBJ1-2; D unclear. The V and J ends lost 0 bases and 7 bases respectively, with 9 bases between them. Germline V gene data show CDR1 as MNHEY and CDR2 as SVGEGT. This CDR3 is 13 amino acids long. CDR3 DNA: TGTGCCAGCAGTTACTCTTCTGGTGGTGGCTACACCTTC. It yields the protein CASSYSSGGGYTF.

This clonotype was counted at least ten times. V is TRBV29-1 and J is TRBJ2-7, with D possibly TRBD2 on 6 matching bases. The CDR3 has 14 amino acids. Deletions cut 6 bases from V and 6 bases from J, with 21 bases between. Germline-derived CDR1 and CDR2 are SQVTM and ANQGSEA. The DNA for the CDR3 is TGCAGCGTACCCGGACTCCCCTCGGGGGTCGAGCAGTACTTC. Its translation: CSVPGLPSGVEQYF.

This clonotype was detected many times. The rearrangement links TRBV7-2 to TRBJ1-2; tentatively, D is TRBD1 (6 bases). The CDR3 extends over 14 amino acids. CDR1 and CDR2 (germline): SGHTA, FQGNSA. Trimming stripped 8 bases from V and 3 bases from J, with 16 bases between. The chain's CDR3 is CASENRGGYYGYTF. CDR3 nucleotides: TGTGCCAGCGAAAATCGAGGGGGGTACTATGGCTACACCTTC.

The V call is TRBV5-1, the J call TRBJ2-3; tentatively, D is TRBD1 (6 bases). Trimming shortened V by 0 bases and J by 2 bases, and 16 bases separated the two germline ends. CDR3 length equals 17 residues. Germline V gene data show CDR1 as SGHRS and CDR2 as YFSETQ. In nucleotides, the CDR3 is TGCGCCAGCAGCTTGGAGGGACACCCCGACTTCACAGATACGCAGTATTTT. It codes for CASSLEGHPDFTDTQYF.

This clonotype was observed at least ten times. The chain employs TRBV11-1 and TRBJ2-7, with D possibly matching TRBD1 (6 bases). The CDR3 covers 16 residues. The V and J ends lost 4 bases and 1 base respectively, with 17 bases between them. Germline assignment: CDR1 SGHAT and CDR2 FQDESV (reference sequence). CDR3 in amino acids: CASSSQTGMASYEQYF. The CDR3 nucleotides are TGTGCCAGCAGCTCCCAAACAGGGATGGCGTCCTACGAGCAGTACTTC.

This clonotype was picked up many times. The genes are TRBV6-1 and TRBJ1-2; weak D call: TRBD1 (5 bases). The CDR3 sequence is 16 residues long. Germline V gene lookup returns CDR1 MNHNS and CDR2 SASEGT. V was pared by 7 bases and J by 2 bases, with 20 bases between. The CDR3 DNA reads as TGTGCCAGCACCACAGAGGCAGCAGGGTCAAACTATGGCTACACCTTC. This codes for CASTTEAAGSNYGYTF.

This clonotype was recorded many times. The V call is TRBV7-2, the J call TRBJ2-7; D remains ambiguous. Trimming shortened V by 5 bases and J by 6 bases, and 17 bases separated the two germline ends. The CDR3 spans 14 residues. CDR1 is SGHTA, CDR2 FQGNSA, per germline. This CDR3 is CASSQSAMSGEQYF. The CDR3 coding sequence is TGTGCCAGCAGCCAATCCGCTATGTCTGGCGAGCAGTACTTC.

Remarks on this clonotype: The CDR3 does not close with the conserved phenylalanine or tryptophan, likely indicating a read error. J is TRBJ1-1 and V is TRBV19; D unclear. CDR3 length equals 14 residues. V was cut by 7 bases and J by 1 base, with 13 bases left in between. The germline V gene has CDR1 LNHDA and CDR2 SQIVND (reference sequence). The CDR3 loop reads CASINRAGNTEAFS. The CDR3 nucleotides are TGTGCCAGTATCAATAGGGCGGGGAACACTGAAGCTTTCTCT.

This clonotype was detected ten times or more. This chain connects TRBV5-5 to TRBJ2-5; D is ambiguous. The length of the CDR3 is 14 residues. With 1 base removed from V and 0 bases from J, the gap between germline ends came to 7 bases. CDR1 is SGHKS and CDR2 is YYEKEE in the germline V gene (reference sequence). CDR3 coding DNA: TGTGCCAGCAGCTTGTTGGTGTACCAAGAGACCCAGTACTTC. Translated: CASSLLVYQETQYF. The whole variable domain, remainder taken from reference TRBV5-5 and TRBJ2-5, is DAGVTQSPTHLIKTRGQQVTLRCSPISGHKSVSWYQQVLGQGPQFIFQYYEKEERGRGNFPDRFSARQFPNYSSELNVNALLLGDSALYLCASSLLVYQETQYFGPGTRLLVL.

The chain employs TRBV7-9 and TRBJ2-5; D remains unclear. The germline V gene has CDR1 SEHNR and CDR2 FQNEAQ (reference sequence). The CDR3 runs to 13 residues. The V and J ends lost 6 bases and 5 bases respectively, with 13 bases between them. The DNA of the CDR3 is TGTGCCAGCAGGGGATACATCGGCGAGACCCAGTACTTC. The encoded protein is CASRGYIGETQYF. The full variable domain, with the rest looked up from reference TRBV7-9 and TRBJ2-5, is DTGVSQNPRHKITKRGQNVTFRCDPISEHNRLYWYRQTLGQGPEFLTYFQNEAQLEKSRLLSDRFSAERPKGSFSTLEIQRTEQGDSAMYLCASRGYIGETQYFGPGTRLLVL.

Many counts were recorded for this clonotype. The CDR3 bases are TGTGCCAGCAGCGTAACGACAGGGAGCACCGGGGAGCTGTTTTTT. Translating it yields CASSVTTGSTGELFF. The chain links TRBV9 to TRBJ2-2, with TRBD1 matching over 7 bases. The junction had 4 bases not matched to a gene; V was cut back by 1 base and J by 4 bases. This CDR3 has 15 residues. Germline-derived CDR1 and CDR2 are SGDLS and YYNGEE.

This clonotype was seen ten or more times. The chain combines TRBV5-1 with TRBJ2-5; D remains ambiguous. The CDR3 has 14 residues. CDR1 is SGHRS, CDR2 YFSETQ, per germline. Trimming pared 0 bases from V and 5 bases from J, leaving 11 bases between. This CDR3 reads CASSLVGRLETQYF. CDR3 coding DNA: TGCGCCAGCAGCTTGGTGGGCAGGTTGGAGACCCAGTACTTC.